The 9 T cell receptor beta chains below come from one sample, sequenced in a study of shared clonotypes between healthy human individuals. Data came from immunoSEQ multiplex PCR; TCRdb stores just in-frame clones and leaves some out. The sample lists about 1.1 million clones, 78% occurring once. The sample was memory CD4+ T cells from PBMCs. Described subset: CD45RA-negative fraction. The source is a man between 18 and 35 years old in good health. Some clones in this sample may be carry-over from other donors' samples.

As regards this clone: Other nucleotide sequences in the sample specify the same CDR3. The chain employs TRBV18 and TRBJ1-1, with a possible D match to TRBD1 (5 bases). CDR1 KGHSH and CDR2 LQKENI come from the germline V gene. V gave up 3 bases and J gave up 4 bases, with 18 bases separating them. There are 16 residues in the CDR3. DNA of the CDR3: TGTGCCAGCTCACCCCTCGCCCCGGACACCTTCACTGAAGCTTTCTTT. It codes for CASSPLAPDTFTEAFF.

J is TRBJ2-6 and V is TRBV6-5; no clear D gene. The CDR3 is 14 amino acids. Trimming took 6 bases from V and 4 from J, leaving 10 bases between them. Per germline, CDR1 MNHEY and CDR2 SVGAGI. This CDR3 reads CASRYLSGANVLTF. The CDR3 DNA follows: TGTGCCAGCAGGTACCTGAGCGGGGCCAACGTCCTGACTTTC.

This chain connects TRBV5-1 to TRBJ1-2; weak D call: TRBD1 (5 bases). Trimming left V 4 bases short and J 5 bases short, with 21 bases between. The germline V gene encodes CDR1 SGHRS and CDR2 YFSETQ. This CDR3 region has 16 residues. The DNA for the CDR3 is TGCGCCAGCAGCCCAGTGTCAGGGAGGGGTACATATGGCTACACCTTC. This translates into CASSPVSGRGTYGYTF.

Details on this clone: Other DNA sequences in the same sample also yield this CDR3. The chain is built from TRBV2 and TRBJ1-5; a weak D match, TRBD1 (6 bases). The CDR3 has 13 residues. Germline CDR1 and CDR2: SNHLY and FYNNEI. The V and J ends lost 6 bases and 1 base respectively, with 7 bases between them. CDR3 bases: TGTGCCAGCAGCGGACAGAGCAATCAGCCCCAGCATTTT. Translating gives CASSGQSNQPQHF.

The sample holds a few counts of this clone. The chain couples TRBV7-3 to TRBJ2-5; D is possibly TRBD2 (6 bases). The germline V gene encodes CDR1 SGHTA and CDR2 FQGTGA. V lost 2 bases to trimming and J lost 5 bases, with 15 bases between them. CDR3 length: 15 residues. In nucleotides, the CDR3 is TGTGCCAGCAGCTTATCGTCGGGAGTGGGGGAGACCCAGTACTTC. Amino acid sequence: CASSLSSGVGETQYF.

The chain couples TRBV28 to TRBJ1-5; no firm D call. This CDR3 has 13 amino acids. V dropped 5 bases and J dropped 11 bases, with 16 bases sitting between them. The germline V gene has CDR1 MDHEN and CDR2 SYDVKM. CDR3 loop: CASSEVSTRTQHF. CDR3 nucleotide sequence: TGTGCCAGCAGTGAGGTCAGTACAAGAACCCAGCATTTT.

The chain recombines TRBV19 with TRBJ1-2, with D possibly TRBD1 on 6 matching bases. Trimming pared 6 bases from V and 5 bases from J, leaving 16 bases between. The CDR3 runs to 14 residues. Per germline, CDR1 LNHDA and CDR2 SQIVND (reference sequence). CDR3 protein: CASRFNQQGYGYTF. CDR3 sequence (DNA): TGTGCCAGTAGATTTAACCAGCAGGGGTATGGCTACACCTTC. Based on the CDR3 plus reference TRBV19 and TRBJ1-2, the full variable domain is DGGITQSPKYLFRKEGQNVTLSCEQNLNHDAMYWYRQDPGQGLRLIYYSQIVNDFQKGDIAEGYSVSREKKESFPLTVTSAQKNPTAFYLCASRFNQQGYGYTFGSGTRLTVV.

The rearrangement joins TRBV27 to TRBJ1-4; TRBD1 is a possible D gene (6 bases). The CDR3 has 15 amino acids. Germline CDR1 reads MNHEY; CDR2 reads SMNVEV (reference sequence). The V end was cut by 0 bases, the J end by 3 bases, with 8 bases between. CDR3 bases: TGTGCCAGCAGTTTATCTCAGGGGCCTAATGAAAAACTGTTTTTT. Encoded protein: CASSLSQGPNEKLFF.

The gene calls are TRBV5-1 and TRBJ2-7; TRBD2 agrees at 10 bases. The CDR3 runs 15 residues. The trim removed 4 bases at V and 4 bases at J, leaving 8 bases unmatched. Germline CDR1 SGHRS, CDR2 YFSETQ. CDR3 DNA sequence: TGCGCCAGCAGCGCTTCTAGCGGGAGCGGATACGAGCAGTACTTC. As protein: CASSASSGSGYEQYF.